Listed below are T cell receptor beta chains from one sample, sequenced in a study. Each CDR3 protein gets one entry after TCRdb re-called the 5' RACE reads with MiXCR. The table has 13,000 or so distinct CDR3 sequences, approximately 50% seen once. Sequenced material: tumor-infiltrating Tregs sorted from the breast tumor. These receptors came from a female donor with breast cancer. Both conserved end residues are part of each CDR3. D genes are given only for firm matches. A row's size may be missing; if present it is once, few, many or a size class.

d_call: -; clone_size: -; cdr3_length: 16; v_call: TRBV12-3/TRBV12-4; j_call: TRBJ2-1; cdr3_aa: CASSFSRSWTYNEQFF; cdr3_nt: TGTGCCAGCAGTTTCTCGAGAAGCTGGACCTACAATGAGCAGTTCTTC
d_call: -; clone_size: -; cdr3_length: 13; v_call: TRBV11-3; j_call: TRBJ1-2; cdr3_aa: CASSLVSGDGYTF; cdr3_nt: TGTGCCAGCAGCTTAGTCTCCGGGGATGGCTACACCTTC
d_call: TRBD2; clone_size: -; cdr3_length: 15; v_call: TRBV10-3; j_call: TRBJ2-1; cdr3_aa: CAILRTSGNYNEQFF; cdr3_nt: TGTGCCATCCTTCGGACTAGCGGGAACTACAATGAGCAGTTCTTC
d_call: TRBD2; clone_size: -; cdr3_length: 13; v_call: TRBV6-1; j_call: TRBJ2-5; cdr3_aa: CASRLYGEGTQYF; cdr3_nt: TGTGCCAGCAGGTTGTACGGGGAGGGGACCCAGTACTTC
d_call: -; clone_size: few; cdr3_length: 14; v_call: TRBV20-1; j_call: TRBJ2-3; cdr3_aa: CSARVDGAIYTQYF; cdr3_nt: TGCAGTGCTAGAGTAGATGGGGCCATCTATACGCAGTATTTT
d_call: -; clone_size: -; cdr3_length: 14; v_call: TRBV20-1; j_call: TRBJ1-2; cdr3_aa: CSARARGGIYGYTF; cdr3_nt: TGCAGTGCTAGAGCTCGGGGGGGGATTTATGGCTACACCTTC
d_call: -; clone_size: -; cdr3_length: 11; v_call: TRBV6-2/TRBV6-3; j_call: TRBJ1-1; cdr3_aa: CASSRFGEAFF; cdr3_nt: TGTGCCAGCAGCCGTTTTGGTGAAGCTTTCTTT
d_call: -; clone_size: -; cdr3_length: 14; v_call: TRBV7-3; j_call: TRBJ2-3; cdr3_aa: CASSLTAGTDTQYF; cdr3_nt: TGTGCCAGCAGCTTAACGGCGGGAACAGATACGCAGTATTTT
d_call: -; clone_size: few; cdr3_length: 15; v_call: TRBV6-5; j_call: TRBJ2-6; cdr3_aa: CASSGTYSGANVLTF; cdr3_nt: TGTGCCAGCAGTGGGACCTACTCTGGGGCCAACGTCCTGACTTTC
d_call: TRBD2; clone_size: -; cdr3_length: 15; v_call: TRBV5-1; j_call: TRBJ2-3; cdr3_aa: CASTLAVTSTDTQYF; cdr3_nt: TGCGCCAGCACCCTAGCGGTAACGAGCACAGATACGCAGTACTTT
d_call: -; clone_size: few; cdr3_length: 14; v_call: TRBV12-3/TRBV12-4; j_call: TRBJ2-6; cdr3_aa: CASSFGSGANVLTF; cdr3_nt: TGTGCCAGCAGTTTCGGCTCTGGGGCCAACGTCCTGACTTTC
d_call: -; clone_size: few; cdr3_length: 19; v_call: TRBV7-3; j_call: TRBJ2-1; cdr3_aa: CASSSWDRRLRSSYNEQFF; cdr3_nt: TGTGCCAGCAGCTCATGGGACCGCCGGTTGCGGAGCTCCTACAATGAGCAGTTCTTC
d_call: -; clone_size: -; cdr3_length: 11; v_call: TRBV27; j_call: TRBJ2-1; cdr3_aa: CASRREYEQFF; cdr3_nt: TGTGCCAGCAGAAGGGAATACGAGCAGTTCTTC
d_call: -; clone_size: -; cdr3_length: 13; v_call: TRBV12-3/TRBV12-4; j_call: TRBJ1-1; cdr3_aa: CASSLTAGTEAFF; cdr3_nt: TGTGCCAGCAGTTTGACAGCTGGCACTGAAGCTTTCTTT
d_call: TRBD1; clone_size: once; cdr3_length: 15; v_call: TRBV7-9; j_call: TRBJ1-1; cdr3_aa: CASSEDLTGVTKAFF; cdr3_nt: TGTGCCAGCAGCGAAGATCTAACAGGGGTCACTAAAGCTTTCTTT
d_call: -; clone_size: -; cdr3_length: 15; v_call: TRBV7-9; j_call: TRBJ1-5; cdr3_aa: CASSLEGGSGQPQHF; cdr3_nt: TGTGCCAGCAGCTTAGAGGGGGGGTCGGGGCAGCCCCAGCATTTT
d_call: -; clone_size: -; cdr3_length: 13; v_call: TRBV29-1; j_call: TRBJ1-1; cdr3_aa: CSVLDSMNTEAFF; cdr3_nt: TGCAGCGTCCTCGACAGCATGAACACTGAAGCTTTCTTT
d_call: -; clone_size: -; cdr3_length: 16; v_call: TRBV6-5; j_call: TRBJ2-3; cdr3_aa: CASTPARAGFTDTQYF; cdr3_nt: TGTGCCAGCACCCCGGCCCGGGCGGGCTTCACAGATACGCAGTATTTT
d_call: TRBD2; clone_size: -; cdr3_length: 16; v_call: TRBV4-3; j_call: TRBJ2-1; cdr3_aa: CASSQGASGSFDEQFF; cdr3_nt: TGCGCCAGCAGCCAAGGGGCTAGCGGGAGTTTCGATGAGCAGTTCTTC
d_call: TRBD1; clone_size: -; cdr3_length: 15; v_call: TRBV20-1; j_call: TRBJ2-1; cdr3_aa: CSGTAGTGRSNEQFF; cdr3_nt: TGCAGTGGCACGGCCGGGACAGGGAGGTCCAATGAGCAGTTCTTC
d_call: -; clone_size: -; cdr3_length: 14; v_call: TRBV4-3; j_call: TRBJ2-2; cdr3_aa: CASSQRIRNGELFF; cdr3_nt: TGCGCCAGCAGCCAACGTATTCGCAACGGGGAGCTGTTTTTT
d_call: -; clone_size: -; cdr3_length: 11; v_call: TRBV20-1; j_call: TRBJ2-7; cdr3_aa: CSARETYEQYF; cdr3_nt: TGCAGTGCTAGAGAGACCTACGAGCAGTACTTC
d_call: -; clone_size: -; cdr3_length: 14; v_call: TRBV7-3; j_call: TRBJ2-1; cdr3_aa: CASSFKGSYNEQFF; cdr3_nt: TGTGCCAGCAGCTTTAAAGGCTCCTACAATGAGCAGTTCTTC
d_call: TRBD1; clone_size: -; cdr3_length: 14; v_call: TRBV20-1; j_call: TRBJ1-2; cdr3_aa: CSAREQGFDYGYTF; cdr3_nt: TGCAGTGCTAGAGAACAGGGGTTCGACTATGGCTACACCTTC
d_call: TRBD2; clone_size: -; cdr3_length: 14; v_call: TRBV5-1; j_call: TRBJ2-7; cdr3_aa: CASSLSGGQYEQYF; cdr3_nt: TGCGCCAGCAGCTTGAGCGGGGGGCAATACGAGCAGTACTTC
d_call: -; clone_size: -; cdr3_length: 13; v_call: TRBV7-9; j_call: TRBJ1-5; cdr3_aa: CASSKNTRQPQHF; cdr3_nt: TGTGCCAGCAGCAAGAACACTCGCCAGCCCCAGCATTTT
d_call: TRBD2; clone_size: few; cdr3_length: 16; v_call: TRBV4-3; j_call: TRBJ2-4; cdr3_aa: CASSQSGSSAKNIQYF; cdr3_nt: TGCGCCAGCAGCCAGAGCGGGAGCTCGGCCAAAAACATTCAGTACTTC
d_call: TRBD2; clone_size: few; cdr3_length: 17; v_call: TRBV6-5; j_call: TRBJ2-2; cdr3_aa: CASSYSGLARNTGELFF; cdr3_nt: TGTGCCAGCAGTTACTCGGGACTAGCGAGGAACACCGGGGAGCTGTTTTTT
d_call: -; clone_size: -; cdr3_length: 12; v_call: TRBV20-1; j_call: TRBJ2-5; cdr3_aa: CSASLNQETQYF; cdr3_nt: TGCAGTGCTAGCCTAAACCAAGAGACCCAGTACTTC
d_call: -; clone_size: -; cdr3_length: 15; v_call: TRBV12-3/TRBV12-4; j_call: TRBJ2-1; cdr3_aa: CASSLVGGGEVEQFF; cdr3_nt: TGTGCCAGCAGTTTAGTCGGCGGGGGCGAGGTTGAGCAGTTCTTC
d_call: TRBD1; clone_size: -; cdr3_length: 16; v_call: TRBV7-8; j_call: TRBJ2-4; cdr3_aa: CASSLIAGGFIDIQYF; cdr3_nt: TGTGCCAGCAGCTTAATCGCAGGGGGCTTTATAGACATTCAGTACTTC
d_call: TRBD2; clone_size: few; cdr3_length: 15; v_call: TRBV10-3; j_call: TRBJ2-1; cdr3_aa: CATSTPSGRVNEQFF; cdr3_nt: TGTGCCACCAGTACTCCTAGCGGGAGGGTCAATGAGCAGTTCTTC
d_call: -; clone_size: few; cdr3_length: 16; v_call: TRBV15; j_call: TRBJ2-1; cdr3_aa: CATSRGSSDFNNEQFF; cdr3_nt: TGTGCCACCAGCAGAGGTTCTAGCGATTTCAACAATGAGCAGTTCTTC
d_call: -; clone_size: few; cdr3_length: 12; v_call: TRBV20-1; j_call: TRBJ1-5; cdr3_aa: CSASTSGQPQHF; cdr3_nt: TGCAGTGCTAGTACGTCGGGGCAGCCCCAGCATTTT
d_call: TRBD2; clone_size: -; cdr3_length: 13; v_call: TRBV18; j_call: TRBJ2-1; cdr3_aa: CASSSAGNNEQFF; cdr3_nt: TGTGCCAGCTCCTCAGCGGGAAACAATGAGCAGTTCTTC
d_call: TRBD2; clone_size: -; cdr3_length: 13; v_call: TRBV20-1; j_call: TRBJ2-3; cdr3_aa: CSAKIAGMDTQYF; cdr3_nt: TGCAGTGCTAAAATAGCGGGAATGGATACGCAGTATTTT
d_call: -; clone_size: few; cdr3_length: 12; v_call: TRBV29-1; j_call: TRBJ2-5; cdr3_aa: CSVSLAQETQYF; cdr3_nt: TGCAGCGTAAGCCTGGCTCAAGAGACCCAGTACTTC
d_call: -; clone_size: -; cdr3_length: 12; v_call: TRBV7-2; j_call: TRBJ2-3; cdr3_aa: CASSISKDTQYF; cdr3_nt: TGTGCCAGCAGCATAAGCAAAGATACGCAGTATTTT
d_call: -; clone_size: -; cdr3_length: 14; v_call: TRBV6-2/TRBV6-3; j_call: TRBJ2-5; cdr3_aa: CASTPRRGGETQYF; cdr3_nt: TGTGCCAGCACCCCTCGACGGGGAGGAGAGACCCAGTACTTC
d_call: TRBD1; clone_size: -; cdr3_length: 15; v_call: TRBV7-3; j_call: TRBJ1-6; cdr3_aa: CASSFEGQYNSPLHF; cdr3_nt: TGTGCCAGCAGCTTCGAGGGACAGTATAATTCACCCCTCCACTTT